These T cell receptor beta chains were read from a single sample in a study of blood T cells in healthy people across ages. From the 5' RACE reads, TCRdb called clonotypes with MiXCR, one entry per CDR3 protein. The table has roughly 1,800,000 distinct CDR3 sequences, 49% seen once. Input material: blood. All receptors come from a woman in her thirties or forties in good health. CDR3s include the opening cysteine and the closing phenylalanine or tryptophan. D genes are given only for firm matches. Rows give clone size only sometimes, using once, few, many, or a class for an expanded clone.

J: TRBJ2-7
D: .
V: TRBV6-6
size: .
CDR3: CASSYTASYEQYF
DNA: TGTGCCAGCAGTTACACAGCCAGCTACGAGCAGTACTTC

J: TRBJ2-5
D: .
V: TRBV28
size: many
CDR3: CASKLSAGETQYF
DNA: TGTGCCAGCAAATTGTCGGCCGGGGAGACCCAGTACTTC

J: TRBJ2-7
D: TRBD1
V: TRBV20-1
size: .
CDR3: CSVRGTAYEQYF
DNA: TGCAGTGTCAGGGGGACAGCTTACGAGCAGTACTTC

J: TRBJ2-7
D: .
V: TRBV5-6
size: .
CDR3: CASSFRSGGSGQYF
DNA: TGTGCCAGCAGCTTTCGATCAGGGGGGAGCGGGCAGTACTTC

J: TRBJ1-5
D: .
V: TRBV28
size: .
CDR3: CASGPEQGLNQPQHF
DNA: TGTGCCAGCGGGCCGGAACAGGGACTGAATCAGCCCCAGCATTTT

J: TRBJ2-3
D: .
V: TRBV7-9
size: .
CDR3: CASSLDRGAFTDTQYF
DNA: TGTGCCAGCAGCTTAGATAGGGGGGCCTTTACAGATACGCAGTATTTT

J: TRBJ2-7
D: TRBD2
V: TRBV5-1
size: few
CDR3: CASSFLSGETYEQYF
DNA: TGCGCCAGCAGCTTTCTGAGCGGGGAGACCTACGAGCAGTACTTC

J: TRBJ2-5
D: .
V: TRBV25-1
size: few
CDR3: CASSDPGTEETQYF
DNA: TGTGCCAGCAGTGACCCCGGGACTGAAGAGACCCAGTACTTC

J: TRBJ2-7
D: TRBD1
V: TRBV7-6
size: .
CDR3: CASSLGDRTYNEQYF
DNA: TGTGCCAGCAGCTTAGGGGACAGGACCTACAATGAGCAGTACTTC

J: TRBJ2-1
D: TRBD2
V: TRBV27
size: many
CDR3: CASSFGGYNEQFF
DNA: TGTGCCAGCAGTTTCGGGGGGTACAATGAGCAGTTCTTC

J: TRBJ1-2
D: .
V: TRBV7-8
size: .
CDR3: CASSLRDGDYGYTF
DNA: TGTGCCAGCAGCCTCCGCGACGGTGACTATGGCTACACCTTC

J: TRBJ2-7
D: TRBD1
V: TRBV7-8
size: few
CDR3: CASSPPEGAMEQYF
DNA: TGTGCCAGCAGCCCCCCCGAGGGGGCTATGGAACAGTACTTC

J: TRBJ1-2
D: .
V: TRBV10-3
size: .
CDR3: CAIRAALNYGYTF
DNA: TGTGCCATCCGAGCCGCGCTGAACTATGGCTACACCTTC

J: TRBJ2-1
D: TRBD2
V: TRBV2
size: .
CDR3: CASSVGTSRRVNEQFF
DNA: TGTGCCAGCAGTGTGGGGACTAGCCGCCGGGTAAATGAGCAGTTCTTC

J: TRBJ2-1
D: .
V: TRBV7-9
size: .
CDR3: CASSLAGIGHREQFF
DNA: TGTGCCAGCAGCTTAGCCGGGATAGGGCACCGAGAGCAGTTCTTC

J: TRBJ2-1
D: TRBD1
V: TRBV7-9
size: few
CDR3: CASSSRQGPGNEQFF
DNA: TGTGCCAGCAGCTCCAGACAGGGGCCGGGCAATGAGCAGTTCTTC

J: TRBJ2-3
D: TRBD2
V: TRBV27
size: .
CDR3: CASSPRSSGLTPDTQYF
DNA: TGTGCCAGCAGTCCCCGTTCTAGCGGGCTAACTCCAGATACGCAGTATTTT

J: TRBJ1-2
D: TRBD1
V: TRBV20-1
size: few
CDR3: CSARDRDRPYGYTF
DNA: TGCAGTGCTAGAGATAGGGACAGACCCTATGGCTACACCTTC

J: TRBJ1-2
D: TRBD1
V: TRBV11-2
size: .
CDR3: CASSWDRVDGYTF
DNA: TGTGCCAGCAGCTGGGACAGGGTCGATGGCTACACCTTC

J: TRBJ2-7
D: .
V: TRBV28
size: .
CDR3: CASSSNDRSYEQYF
DNA: TGTGCCAGCAGTTCGAACGACAGGAGCTACGAGCAGTACTTC

J: TRBJ2-4
D: .
V: TRBV4-1
size: .
CDR3: CASSQERGAAKNIQYF
DNA: TGCGCCAGCAGCCAAGAGCGGGGCGCAGCCAAAAACATTCAGTACTTC

J: TRBJ2-3
D: .
V: TRBV7-9
size: .
CDR3: CASSTPRGTFGFTDTQYF
DNA: TGTGCCAGCAGCACGCCGAGGGGGACGTTCGGGTTCACAGATACGCAGTATTTT

J: TRBJ2-4
D: TRBD1
V: TRBV27
size: few
CDR3: CASSFLPTGGLNIQYF
DNA: TGTGCCAGCAGTTTCTTACCGACAGGGGGCTTAAACATTCAGTACTTC

J: TRBJ2-6
D: TRBD1
V: TRBV7-2
size: .
CDR3: CASSLGTGIGANVLTF
DNA: TGTGCCAGCAGCTTAGGGACAGGAATAGGGGCCAACGTCCTGACTTTC

J: TRBJ2-7
D: TRBD1
V: TRBV28
size: .
CDR3: CASSLTGTGGGEQYF
DNA: TGTGCCAGCAGTTTAACTGGGACAGGGGGAGGCGAGCAGTACTTC

J: TRBJ2-5
D: TRBD1
V: TRBV4-3
size: .
CDR3: CASSQVGDRDEEQYF
DNA: TGCGCCAGCAGCCAAGTAGGGGACAGGGACGAAGAGCAGTACTTC

J: TRBJ2-5
D: .
V: TRBV6-2/TRBV6-3
size: once
CDR3: CASSYSYTPSEGETQYF
DNA: TGTGCCAGCAGTTACTCATATACGCCCAGCGAAGGAGAGACCCAGTACTTC

J: TRBJ1-2
D: TRBD1
V: TRBV27
size: .
CDR3: CASSRRTGAGYTF
DNA: TGTGCCAGCAGTCGTAGGACAGGGGCTGGCTACACCTTC

J: TRBJ1-1
D: .
V: TRBV4-1
size: .
CDR3: CASSQAQTGLMNTEAFF
DNA: TGCGCCAGCAGCCAAGCCCAAACAGGCCTTATGAACACTGAAGCTTTCTTT

J: TRBJ2-3
D: TRBD2
V: TRBV5-1
size: .
CDR3: CASSLLRTSGSDTQYF
DNA: TGCGCCAGCAGCTTACTTAGGACTAGTGGATCCGATACGCAGTATTTT

J: TRBJ2-3
D: TRBD1
V: TRBV7-9
size: .
CDR3: CASRDAGTGGDTQYF
DNA: TGTGCCAGCAGGGACGCCGGGACAGGGGGCGACACGCAGTATTTT

J: TRBJ2-7
D: .
V: TRBV5-1
size: .
CDR3: CASSLEPQISYEQYF
DNA: TGCGCCAGCAGCTTGGAGCCGCAGATCTCCTACGAGCAGTACTTC

J: TRBJ2-5
D: TRBD2
V: TRBV29-1
size: few
CDR3: CRAGEGSQETQYF
DNA: TGCAGAGCGGGGGAGGGCAGTCAAGAGACCCAGTACTTC

J: TRBJ2-3
D: TRBD1
V: TRBV7-9
size: many
CDR3: CASSPRQGARSDTQYF
DNA: TGTGCCAGCAGCCCCCGACAGGGGGCAAGGTCGGATACGCAGTATTTT

J: TRBJ2-7
D: .
V: TRBV15
size: .
CDR3: CATSRDLGSHYEQYF
DNA: TGTGCCACCAGCAGAGATTTAGGCAGCCACTACGAGCAGTACTTC

J: TRBJ2-7
D: TRBD1
V: TRBV7-9
size: once
CDR3: CASSLSDPGTVGSYEQYF
DNA: TGTGCCAGCAGCTTATCGGATCCCGGGACAGTAGGGTCCTACGAGCAGTACTTC

J: TRBJ1-6
D: TRBD1
V: TRBV20-1
size: .
CDR3: CSAVETGAVHSPLHF
DNA: TGCAGTGCGGTAGAGACAGGGGCCGTCCATTCACCCCTCCACTTT

J: TRBJ2-5
D: TRBD2
V: TRBV7-2
size: .
CDR3: CASSFPLTSGGDIQETQYF
DNA: TGTGCCAGCAGCTTTCCACTAACTAGCGGGGGCGACATTCAAGAGACCCAGTACTTC

J: TRBJ2-1
D: TRBD1
V: TRBV4-1
size: few
CDR3: CASSQVGTGINEQFF
DNA: TGCGCCAGCAGCCAAGTCGGGACAGGGATCAATGAGCAGTTCTTC

J: TRBJ2-5
D: TRBD1
V: TRBV7-2
size: few
CDR3: CASSPNSGTGSETQYF
DNA: TGTGCCAGCAGCCCTAATAGTGGGACAGGGTCGGAGACCCAGTACTTC

J: TRBJ2-1
D: .
V: TRBV9
size: .
CDR3: CASSARGGQGTVNEQFF
DNA: TGTGCCAGCAGCGCCAGAGGCGGGCAGGGTACAGTTAATGAGCAGTTCTTC

J: TRBJ1-2
D: .
V: TRBV29-1
size: many
CDR3: CSVETGYGYTF
DNA: TGCAGCGTTGAAACAGGCTATGGCTACACCTTC

J: TRBJ2-7
D: .
V: TRBV12-3/TRBV12-4
size: once
CDR3: CASSVGAGRYEQYF
DNA: TGTGCCAGCAGTGTCGGGGCAGGGAGATACGAGCAGTACTTC

J: TRBJ2-1
D: .
V: TRBV28
size: .
CDR3: CASSSSREERYNEQFF
DNA: TGTGCCAGCAGTTCGTCCAGGGAGGAGAGATACAATGAGCAGTTCTTC

J: TRBJ1-4
D: .
V: TRBV7-2
size: .
CDR3: CASSLKVFEKLFF
DNA: TGTGCCAGCAGCTTAAAAGTGTTTGAAAAACTGTTTTTT

J: TRBJ2-7
D: .
V: TRBV6-6
size: .
CDR3: CASSYREFGYEQYF
DNA: TGTGCCAGCAGTTACAGGGAGTTTGGCTACGAGCAGTACTTC

J: TRBJ2-7
D: .
V: TRBV6-6
size: .
CDR3: CASSLYRDTIYEQYF
DNA: TGTGCCAGCAGTCTTTACCGTGACACCATCTACGAGCAGTACTTC

J: TRBJ2-6
D: TRBD1
V: TRBV9
size: .
CDR3: CASSGEGTGGSGANVLTF
DNA: TGTGCCAGCAGCGGTGAAGGGACAGGGGGAAGTGGGGCCAACGTCCTGACTTTC

J: TRBJ1-2
D: .
V: TRBV20-1
size: few
CDR3: CSARDLRANYGYTF
DNA: TGCAGTGCTAGAGATCTCAGGGCTAACTATGGCTACACCTTC

J: TRBJ1-5
D: TRBD1
V: TRBV6-2/TRBV6-3
size: .
CDR3: CASRTTSGQGVRNQPQHF
DNA: TGTGCCAGCAGAACCACCTCCGGACAGGGGGTTAGGAATCAGCCCCAGCATTTT

J: TRBJ1-6
D: .
V: TRBV20-1
size: .
CDR3: CSVHHNSPLHF
DNA: TGCAGTGTTCACCATAATTCACCCCTCCACTTT

J: TRBJ1-5
D: TRBD1
V: TRBV7-9
size: .
CDR3: CASSPTGASNQPQHF
DNA: TGTGCCAGCAGCCCGACAGGGGCTAGCAATCAGCCCCAGCATTTT

J: TRBJ2-3
D: .
V: TRBV12-3/TRBV12-4
size: .
CDR3: CASSLDREKDTQYF
DNA: TGTGCCAGCAGTTTAGACAGGGAGAAAGATACGCAGTATTTT

J: TRBJ2-5
D: TRBD2
V: TRBV4-3
size: .
CDR3: CASSQDRGLNSGGRTETQYF
DNA: TGCGCCAGCAGCCAAGATCGAGGCCTGAATAGCGGGGGGAGGACGGAGACCCAGTACTTC

J: TRBJ2-7
D: .
V: TRBV7-9
size: .
CDR3: CASSFYGSRSYEQYF
DNA: TGTGCCAGCAGCTTTTACGGCTCCCGCTCCTACGAGCAGTACTTC

J: TRBJ2-5
D: TRBD2
V: TRBV29-1
size: .
CDR3: CSVALAGGKETQYF
DNA: TGCAGCGTTGCACTAGCGGGGGGGAAAGAGACCCAGTACTTC

J: TRBJ1-1
D: TRBD1
V: TRBV5-1
size: .
CDR3: CASSHGQAESGTEAFF
DNA: TGCGCCAGCAGCCACGGACAGGCGGAGAGTGGCACTGAAGCTTTCTTT

J: TRBJ2-5
D: .
V: TRBV10-3
size: many
CDR3: CAISEFGVQVGETQYF
DNA: TGTGCCATCAGTGAGTTTGGGGTCCAGGTCGGCGAGACCCAGTACTTC

J: TRBJ2-1
D: TRBD2
V: TRBV5-1
size: few
CDR3: CASSVHSGGAENEQFF
DNA: TGCGCCAGCAGCGTCCATAGCGGGGGGGCGGAAAATGAGCAGTTCTTC